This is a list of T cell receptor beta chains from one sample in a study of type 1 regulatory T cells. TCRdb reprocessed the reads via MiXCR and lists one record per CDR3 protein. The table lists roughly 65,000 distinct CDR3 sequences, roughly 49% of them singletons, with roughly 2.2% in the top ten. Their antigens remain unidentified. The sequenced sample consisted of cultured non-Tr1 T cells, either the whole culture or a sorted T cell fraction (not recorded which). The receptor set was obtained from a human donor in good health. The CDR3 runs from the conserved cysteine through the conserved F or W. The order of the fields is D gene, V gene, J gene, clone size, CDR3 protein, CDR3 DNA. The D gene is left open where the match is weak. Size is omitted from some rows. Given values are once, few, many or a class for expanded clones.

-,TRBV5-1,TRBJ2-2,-,CASSLGRQNTGELFF,TGCGCCAGCAGCTTGGGTAGACAGAACACCGGGGAGCTGTTTTTT
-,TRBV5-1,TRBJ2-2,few,CASSSLGTLRTGELFF,TGCGCCAGCAGCTCCCTAGGAACTCTCCGAACCGGGGAGCTGTTTTTT
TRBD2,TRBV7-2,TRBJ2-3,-,CASSSGLAGARTDTQYF,TGTGCCAGCAGCTCGGGACTAGCGGGGGCCCGCACAGATACGCAGTATTTT
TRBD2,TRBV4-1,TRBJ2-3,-,CASSQLGLAGGGTSTDTQYF,TGCGCCAGCAGCCAGCTAGGACTAGCGGGGGGCGGAACTAGCACAGATACGCAGTATTTT
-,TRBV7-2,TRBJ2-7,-,CASSSPGQRYYEQYF,TGTGCCAGCAGCTCCCCCGGACAGCGCTACTACGAGCAGTACTTC
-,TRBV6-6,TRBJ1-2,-,CASSRGQSIRSYGYTF,TGTGCCAGCAGTCGAGGGCAGTCTATACGGAGTTATGGCTACACCTTC
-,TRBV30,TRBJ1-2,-,CAWSVGPTGYTF,TGTGCCTGGAGTGTAGGGCCAACAGGCTACACCTTC
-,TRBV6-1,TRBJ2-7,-,CASSVFPGDSYEQYF,TGTGCCAGCTCCGTTTTCCCAGGCGACTCCTACGAGCAGTACTTC
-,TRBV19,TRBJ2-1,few,CASSPGRGQVVFNEQFF,TGTGCCAGTAGTCCGGGGCGGGGGCAGGTCGTTTTCAATGAGCAGTTCTTC
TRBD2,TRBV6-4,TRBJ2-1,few,CASSDSGGASDEQFF,TGTGCCAGCAGTGACAGCGGGGGGGCCTCAGATGAGCAGTTCTTC
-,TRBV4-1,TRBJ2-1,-,CASSQERDNEQFF,TGCGCCAGCAGCCAAGAGCGGGACAATGAGCAGTTCTTC
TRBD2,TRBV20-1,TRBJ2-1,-,CSAKVRGATGKNEQFF,TGCAGTGCTAAAGTGCGGGGGGCGACGGGAAAAAATGAGCAGTTCTTC
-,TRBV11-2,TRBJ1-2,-,CASSQGRYGYTF,TGTGCCAGCAGCCAAGGGCGGTATGGCTACACCTTC
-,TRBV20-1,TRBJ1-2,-,CSAASANYGYTF,TGCAGTGCGGCCAGTGCAAACTATGGCTACACCTTC
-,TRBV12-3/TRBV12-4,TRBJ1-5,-,CASQRSSNQPQHF,TGTGCCAGCCAGAGGAGTAGCAATCAGCCCCAGCATTTT
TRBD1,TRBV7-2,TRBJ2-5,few,CASSLQTGGAGETQYF,TGTGCCAGCAGCCTCCAGACAGGGGGAGCCGGTGAGACCCAGTACTTC
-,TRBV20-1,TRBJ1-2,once,CSALRTSRRGYTF,TGCAGTGCGCTCCGGACCTCCCGGAGGGGCTACACCTTC
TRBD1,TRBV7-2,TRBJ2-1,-,CASSLGRTGGNNEQFF,TGTGCCAGCAGCTTAGGCCGGACAGGGGGAAACAATGAGCAGTTCTTC
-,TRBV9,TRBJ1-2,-,CASSVALDGVYGYTF,TGTGCCAGCAGCGTAGCCCTGGACGGCGTCTATGGCTACACCTTC
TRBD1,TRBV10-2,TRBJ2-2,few,CASKPADRGSAGELFF,TGCGCCAGCAAACCTGCGGACAGGGGAAGCGCCGGGGAGCTGTTTTTT
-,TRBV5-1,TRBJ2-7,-,CASREGYEQYF,TGCGCCAGCAGGGAGGGATACGAGCAGTACTTC
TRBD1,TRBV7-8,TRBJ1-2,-,CASSPTWTGANYGYTF,TGTGCCAGCAGCCCGACTTGGACAGGGGCTAACTATGGCTACACCTTC
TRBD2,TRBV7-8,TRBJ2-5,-,CASSSRAYASGAVFKTQYF,TGTGCCAGCAGCTCTAGAGCATACGCTAGCGGGGCGGTTTTTAAGACCCAGTACTTC
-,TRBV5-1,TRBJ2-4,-,CASSQRGSAKNIQYF,TGCGCCAGCAGCCAAAGGGGGTCAGCAAAGAACATTCAGTACTTC
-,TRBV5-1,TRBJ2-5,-,CASKYGSRETQYF,TGCGCCAGCAAATACGGATCCCGGGAGACCCAGTACTTC